The 16 T cell receptor beta chains below all came from one sample that was sequenced in a study of beta chain features in type 1 diabetes. Reverse transcription of all isolated RNA meant that expressed TCRB transcripts were sequenced. Produced via immunoSEQ multiplex PCR; TCRdb's table is partial and in-frame only. The table includes a few hundred thousand clones, roughly 15% detected once. Sequencing input: naive CD4+ T cells from blood. Receptors originate from a woman between 18 and 29 years old in good health.

The CDR3 nucleotides read TGCGCCAGCAGCTCCCGACAGGGGAGCTACGAGCAGTACTTC. It specifies CASSSRQGSYEQYF. The chain employs TRBV5-1 and TRBJ2-7; 8 nucleotides align to TRBD1. Germline V gene data show CDR1 as SGHRS and CDR2 as YFSETQ. V lost 3 bases, J lost 3 bases, and 5 bases stayed unmatched. This CDR3 comprises 14 residues.

This sequence joins TRBV28 and TRBJ2-5, with a weak D call TRBD1 (5 bases). V was trimmed by 6 bases and J by 1 base, leaving 9 bases between them. Germline CDR1 reads MDHEN; CDR2 reads SYDVKM. The CDR3 spans 13 residues. This CDR3 reads CASRRQTQETQYF. CDR3 in DNA: TGTGCCAGCAGGCGACAGACCCAAGAGACCCAGTACTTC.

This clone was picked up a small number of times. This chain uses TRBV7-2 with TRBJ1-3; D remains unclear. Germline lookup yields CDR1 SGHTA and CDR2 FQGNSA. The V end lost 3 bases, the J end lost 0 bases, and 9 bases lay between the germline ends. The CDR3 consists of 15 residues. This CDR3 is CASSFKSPSGNTIYF. In nucleotides, the CDR3 is TGTGCCAGCAGCTTCAAAAGCCCCTCTGGAAACACCATATATTTT.

This clone was detected a few times. V and J are TRBV6-5 and TRBJ2-7; maybe TRBD2 (5 bases). V lost 2 bases to trimming and J lost 10 bases, with 12 bases between them. Germline V lookup: CDR1 MNHEY, CDR2 SVGAGI. This CDR3 comprises 12 residues. The CDR3 bases are TGTGCCAGCAGTTACCGTGCGGGCGCACAGTACTTC. It translates to CASSYRAGAQYF.

This rearrangement joins TRBV30 to TRBJ2-1; weak D call: TRBD2 (6 bases). The CDR3 is made up of 15 amino acids. The germline gives CDR1 GTSNPN, CDR2 SVGIG (reference sequence). Trimming cost V 0 bases and J 9 bases, with 18 bases left between them. The CDR3 loop is CAWSVLGGVAGEQFF. Here the CDR3 DNA reads TGTGCCTGGAGTGTACTGGGGGGAGTGGCCGGTGAGCAGTTCTTC.

The V and J genes are TRBV7-9 and TRBJ1-2; the D gene is possibly TRBD1 (5 bases). CDR1 is SEHNR, CDR2 FQNEAQ, per germline (reference sequence). Trimming took off 1 base at V and 0 bases at J, with 6 bases between the two ends. CDR3 length: 14 residues. CDR3 DNA sequence: TGTGCCAGCAGCTTAGGACAGTCTAACTATGGCTACACCTTC. Translating gives CASSLGQSNYGYTF. The full variable domain, in which reference TRBV7-9 and TRBJ1-2 provide the parts outside the CDR3, is DTGVSQNPRHKITKRGQNVTFRCDPISEHNRLYWYRQTLGQGPEFLTYFQNEAQLEKSRLLSDRFSAERPKGSFSTLEIQRTEQGDSAMYLCASSLGQSNYGYTFGSGTRLTVV.

This clone showed up just a few times. The rearrangement joins TRBV6-5 to TRBJ2-1; TRBD1 might be the D (5 bases). The V end lost 4 bases, the J end lost 7 bases, and 8 bases lay between the germline ends. The CDR3 totals 12 residues. Germline CDR1 is MNHEY and CDR2 is SVGAGI. The CDR3 reads CASSSPGNEQFF. CDR3 nucleotide sequence: TGTGCCAGCAGTTCCCCAGGGAATGAGCAGTTCTTC.

In its sample, this clone was seen a few times. V is TRBV7-3 and J is TRBJ2-5, with 11 bases lining up with TRBD2. CDR1 is SGHTA, CDR2 FQGTGA, per germline. CDR3 length: 16 amino acids. Trimming at V came to 0 bases and at J to 4 bases, leaving 4 bases not matched to a gene. CDR3 in DNA: TGTGCCAGCAGCTTAACTCTAGCGGGAGGTCGAGAGACCCAGTACTTC. This encodes CASSLTLAGGRETQYF.

The rearrangement uses TRBV30 and TRBJ1-4, with D uncertain. CDR1 and CDR2 (germline): GTSNPN, SVGIG (reference sequence). CDR3 size: 14 residues. Between the trimmed V and J ends, which lost 6 bases and 2 bases, there was a span of 13 bases. The CDR3 region has the DNA TGTGCCTGCCCTGGCGGAGGGACTAATGAAAAACTGTTTTTT. Its protein is CACPGGGTNEKLFF. The complete variable domain, with remaining parts taken from reference TRBV30 and TRBJ1-4, reads SQTIHQWPATLVQPVGSPLSLECTVEGTSNPNLYWYRQAAGRGLQLLFYSVGIGQISSEVPQNLSASRPQDRQFILSSKKLLLSDSGFYLCACPGGGTNEKLFFGSGTQLSVL.

V usage is TRBV30 and J usage is TRBJ1-5; 7 nucleotides agree with TRBD1. This CDR3 region has 12 residues. The junction had 6 bases not matched to a gene; V was cut back by 7 bases and J by 6 bases. Germline CDR1 reads GTSNPN; CDR2 reads SVGIG (reference sequence). Here the CDR3 reads CASRTGRQPQHF. CDR3 DNA sequence: TGTGCCTCCCGGACAGGTCGTCAGCCCCAGCATTTT.

In its sample, this clone was seen a few times. The chain carries TRBV11-2 and TRBJ2-7; D is uncertain. Germline loops: CDR1 SGHAT, CDR2 FQNNGV. Trimming shortened V by 6 bases and J by 5 bases, and 8 bases separated the two germline ends. CDR3 length: 11 residues. CDR3 in amino acids: CASRLTNEQYF. As DNA, the CDR3 is TGTGCCAGCAGGCTAACGAACGAGCAGTACTTC.

The rearrangement uses TRBV5-1 and TRBJ2-5; 7 bases map to TRBD1. Looked up from germline, CDR1 is SGHRS and CDR2 is YFSETQ. V shed 0 bases, J shed 6 bases, and the junction held 2 bases outside the gene matches. The CDR3 contains 13 residues. CDR3 region: CASSLDRGQTQYF. In DNA, the CDR3 is TGCGCCAGCAGCTTGGACAGGGGCCAGACCCAGTACTTC. The full variable domain, with the rest looked up from reference TRBV5-1 and TRBJ2-5, is KAGVTQTPRYLIKTRGQQVTLSCSPISGHRSVSWYQQTPGQGLQFLFEYFSETQRNKGNFPGRFSGRQFSNSRSEMNVSTLELGDSALYLCASSLDRGQTQYFGPGTRLLVL.

This clone was seen a few times. The chain uses TRBV6-5 and TRBJ2-7; possibly TRBD2 for D (6 bases). This CDR3 contains 13 residues. The germline V gene encodes CDR1 MNHEY and CDR2 SVGAGI. Trimming took off 5 bases at V and 6 bases at J, with 14 bases between the two ends. CDR3 in DNA: TGTGCCAGCAGTAGCTGGCGGGATCGCGAGCAGTACTTC. Its protein is CASSSWRDREQYF.

The V gene is TRBV5-4, the J gene TRBJ2-3, with TRBD1 as a possible D gene (6 bases). Deletions cut 10 bases from V and 1 base from J, with 13 bases between. This CDR3 region has 13 residues. The germline V gene has CDR1 SGHNT and CDR2 YYREEE (reference sequence). CDR3 sequence reads: CAVGTMGTDTQYF. The CDR3 bases are TGTGCCGTCGGGACAATGGGCACAGATACGCAGTATTTT.

There are a few counts of this clone. This chain uses TRBV7-9 with TRBJ2-7; D may be TRBD2 (5 bases). Germline V gene lookup returns CDR1 SEHNR and CDR2 FQNEAQ (reference sequence). The CDR3 extends over 14 amino acids. Trimming left V 1 base short and J 3 bases short, with 10 bases between. CDR3 region: CASSLGLTRYEQYF. The CDR3 DNA is TGTGCCAGCAGCTTAGGACTAACACGCTACGAGCAGTACTTC.

CDR3 sequence reads: CASSVLQGAGEKLFF. CDR3 nucleotides: TGTGCCAGCAGCGTTTTACAGGGGGCAGGTGAAAAACTGTTTTTT. V gene TRBV5-4 combines with J gene TRBJ1-4, with 9 bases aligning to TRBD1. The trim removed 4 bases at V and 7 bases at J, leaving 8 bases unmatched. The CDR3 runs to 15 residues. Germline V gene data show CDR1 as SGHNT and CDR2 as YYREEE (reference sequence).